This T cell receptor beta chain was retrieved from a study of beta chain features in type 1 diabetes. Overall study: All of the samples together had around 110,000,000 sorted cells examined. Study outcomes and limitations: TCRB CDR3 length was moderately but significantly reduced in all four CD4+ subsets of Type 1 diabetes patients.

This clone was counted many times. Its antigen remains unknown. Purity above 98% was achieved in all sorted populations. The CDR3 has 13 residues. Deletions cut 1 base from V and 1 base from J, with 3 bases between. Germline V gene lookup returns CDR1 SEHNR and CDR2 FQNEAQ (reference sequence). The authors reverse transcribed all of the isolated RNA, so sequencing captured expressed TCRB transcripts. Using immunoSEQ multiplex PCR, the repertoire was profiled, and TCRdb retains in-frame clones only, with some absent. The profile covers roughly 300,000 clones, with over 7% appearing a single time and roughly 0.99% taken by the ten largest.

The clonotype originates from a man aged 25-45 years with type 1 diabetes. The J gene is TRBJ2-3, the V gene TRBV7-9, with no clear D. Sequencing used central memory CD4+ T cells from blood. CDR3 bases: TGTGCCAGCAGCTTAGGTCGCACAGATACGCAGTATTTT. Its translation is CASSLGRTDTQYF.